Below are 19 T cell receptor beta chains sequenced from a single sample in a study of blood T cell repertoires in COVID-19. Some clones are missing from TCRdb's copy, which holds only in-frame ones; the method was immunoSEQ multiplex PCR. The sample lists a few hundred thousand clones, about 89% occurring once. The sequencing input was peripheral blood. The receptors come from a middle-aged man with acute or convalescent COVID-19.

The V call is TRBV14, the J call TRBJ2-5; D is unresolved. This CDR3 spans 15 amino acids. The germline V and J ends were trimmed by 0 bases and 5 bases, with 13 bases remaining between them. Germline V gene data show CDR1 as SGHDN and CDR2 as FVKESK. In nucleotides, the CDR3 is TGTGCCAGCAGCCAAGAGGGCATCACCAGGGAGACCCAGTACTTC. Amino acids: CASSQEGITRETQYF.

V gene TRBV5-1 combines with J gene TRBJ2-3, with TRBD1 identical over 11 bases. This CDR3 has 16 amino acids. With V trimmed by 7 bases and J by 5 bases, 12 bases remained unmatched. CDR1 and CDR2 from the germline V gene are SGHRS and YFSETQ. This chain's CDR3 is CASSYPGQGAIDTQYF. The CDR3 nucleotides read TGCGCCAGCTCCTACCCTGGACAGGGGGCGATAGATACGCAGTATTTT.

The CDR3 nucleotides are TGTGCCAGCAGCAGGAACCGTGAGGAGAACTATGGCTACACCTTC. Protein: CASSRNREENYGYTF. This chain joins TRBV5-5 and TRBJ1-2; D is unresolved. The ends were cut back, 4 bases at V and 2 bases at J, with 15 bases in the middle. Germline-derived CDR1 and CDR2 are SGHKS and YYEKEE (reference sequence). This CDR3 has 15 residues.

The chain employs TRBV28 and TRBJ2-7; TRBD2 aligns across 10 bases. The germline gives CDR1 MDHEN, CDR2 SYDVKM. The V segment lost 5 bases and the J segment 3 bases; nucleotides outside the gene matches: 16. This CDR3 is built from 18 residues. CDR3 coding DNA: TGTGCCAGCAGTGAGCCGACCAGTGGACTAGCGGACTTCTACGAGCAGTACTTC. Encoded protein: CASSEPTSGLADFYEQYF. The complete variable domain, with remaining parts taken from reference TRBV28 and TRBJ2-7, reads DVKVTQSSRYLVKRTGEKVFLECVQDMDHENMFWYRQDPGLGLRLIYFSYDVKMKEKGDIPEGYSVSREKKERFSLILESASTNQTSMYLCASSEPTSGLADFYEQYFGPGTRLTVT.

The CDR3 DNA reads TGTGCCAGCAGCTTAGCGGGACAGCCGGACACCATATATTTT. Translation: CASSLAGQPDTIYF. The chain is built from TRBV7-2 and TRBJ1-3, with 7 bases that match TRBD1. CDR3 length equals 14 residues. The ends lost 0 bases at V and 8 bases at J; junction bases unmatched: 4. Per the germline V gene, CDR1 is SGHTA and CDR2 is FQGNSA.

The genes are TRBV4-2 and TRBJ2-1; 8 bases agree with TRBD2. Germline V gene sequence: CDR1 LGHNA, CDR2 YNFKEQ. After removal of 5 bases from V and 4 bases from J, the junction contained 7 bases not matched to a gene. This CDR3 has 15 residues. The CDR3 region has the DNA TGTGCCAGCAGCGACTACGGGGGGGCGTACAATGAGCAGTTCTTC. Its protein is CASSDYGGAYNEQFF.

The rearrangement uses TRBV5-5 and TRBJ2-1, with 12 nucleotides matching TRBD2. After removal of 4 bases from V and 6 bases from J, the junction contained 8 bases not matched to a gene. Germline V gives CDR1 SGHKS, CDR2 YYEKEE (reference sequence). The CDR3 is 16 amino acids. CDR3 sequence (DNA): TGTGCCAGCAGCATCACCCCGACTAGCGGGAGCAATGAGCAGTTCTTC. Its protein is CASSITPTSGSNEQFF.

DNA of the CDR3: TGTGCCAGCAGCTTTAGCCTCACAGATACGCAGTATTTT. Translating it yields CASSFSLTDTQYF. The chain joins TRBV7-9 to TRBJ2-3; D is unclear. Trimming took off 3 bases at V and 2 bases at J, with 6 bases between the two ends. The CDR3 loop spans 13 amino acids. Germline lookup yields CDR1 SEHNR and CDR2 FQNEAQ (reference sequence).

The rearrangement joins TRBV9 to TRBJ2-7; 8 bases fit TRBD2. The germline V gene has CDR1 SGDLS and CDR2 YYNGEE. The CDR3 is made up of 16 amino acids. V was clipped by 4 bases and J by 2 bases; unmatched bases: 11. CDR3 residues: CASSPQGGGSAYEQYF. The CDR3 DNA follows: TGTGCCAGCAGCCCCCAAGGCGGGGGGTCTGCCTACGAGCAGTACTTC.

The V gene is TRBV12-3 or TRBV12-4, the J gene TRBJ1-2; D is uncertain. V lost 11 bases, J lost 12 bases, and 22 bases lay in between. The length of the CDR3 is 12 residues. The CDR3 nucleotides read TGTGCCGGGCACTTGTTTCGAATGAGCCACACCTTC. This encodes CAGHLFRMSHTF.

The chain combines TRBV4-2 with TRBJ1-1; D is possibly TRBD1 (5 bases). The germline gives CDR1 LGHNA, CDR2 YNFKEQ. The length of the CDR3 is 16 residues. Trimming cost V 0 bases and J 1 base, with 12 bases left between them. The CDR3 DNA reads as TGTGCCAGCAGCCAAGATTTGATGGGGGGGAACACTGAAGCTTTCTTT. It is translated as CASSQDLMGGNTEAFF.

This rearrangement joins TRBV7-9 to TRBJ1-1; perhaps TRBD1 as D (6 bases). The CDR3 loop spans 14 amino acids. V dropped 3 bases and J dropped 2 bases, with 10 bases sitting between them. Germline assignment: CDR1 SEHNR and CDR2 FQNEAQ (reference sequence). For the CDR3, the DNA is TGTGCCAGCAGCTTCACAGGGATAAACACTGAAGCTTTCTTT. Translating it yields CASSFTGINTEAFF.

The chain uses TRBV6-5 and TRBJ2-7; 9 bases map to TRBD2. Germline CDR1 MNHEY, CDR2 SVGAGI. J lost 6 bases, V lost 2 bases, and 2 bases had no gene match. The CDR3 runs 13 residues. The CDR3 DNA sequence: TGTGCCAGCAGTTACCGCGGGGGGGTCGAGCAGTACTTC. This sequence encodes CASSYRGGVEQYF.

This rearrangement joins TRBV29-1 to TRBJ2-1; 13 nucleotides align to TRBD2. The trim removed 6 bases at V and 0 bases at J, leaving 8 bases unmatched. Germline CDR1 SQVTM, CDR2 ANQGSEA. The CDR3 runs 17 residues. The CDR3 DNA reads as TGCAGCGTGGACGGACTAGCGGGGGAAGGCTCCTACAATGAGCAGTTCTTC. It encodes CSVDGLAGEGSYNEQFF.

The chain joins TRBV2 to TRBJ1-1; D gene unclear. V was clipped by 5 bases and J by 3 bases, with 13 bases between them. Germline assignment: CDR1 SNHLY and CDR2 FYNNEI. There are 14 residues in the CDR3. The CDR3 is CASSLEIGDTEAFF. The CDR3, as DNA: TGTGCCAGCAGTCTGGAAATTGGAGACACTGAAGCTTTCTTT.

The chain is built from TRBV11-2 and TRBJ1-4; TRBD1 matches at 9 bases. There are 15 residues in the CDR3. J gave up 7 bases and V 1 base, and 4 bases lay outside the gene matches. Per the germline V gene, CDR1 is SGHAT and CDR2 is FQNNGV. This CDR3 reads CASSLGGTGSEKLFF. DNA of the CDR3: TGTGCCAGCAGCTTAGGTGGGACAGGGTCTGAAAAACTGTTTTTT.

CDR3 protein: CSASWQGAKTQYF. CDR3 nucleotides: TGCAGTGCTAGTTGGCAGGGGGCAAAGACCCAGTACTTC. The V and J genes are TRBV20-1 and TRBJ2-5; 8 nucleotides match TRBD1. Germline assignment: CDR1 DFQATT and CDR2 SNEGSKA (reference sequence). Unmatched junction bases numbered 6, after V lost 3 bases and J lost 6 bases. The CDR3 totals 13 residues.

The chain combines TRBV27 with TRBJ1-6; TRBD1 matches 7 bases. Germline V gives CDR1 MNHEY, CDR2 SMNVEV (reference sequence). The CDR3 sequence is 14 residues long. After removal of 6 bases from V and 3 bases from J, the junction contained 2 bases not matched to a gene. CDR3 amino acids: CASRWDSYNSPLHF. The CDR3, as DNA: TGTGCCAGCAGATGGGACAGCTATAATTCACCCCTCCACTTT.

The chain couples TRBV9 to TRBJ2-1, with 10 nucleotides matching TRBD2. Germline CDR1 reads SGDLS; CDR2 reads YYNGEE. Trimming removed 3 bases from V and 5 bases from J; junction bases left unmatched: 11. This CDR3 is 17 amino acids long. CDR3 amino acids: CASSATLLAGADNEQFF. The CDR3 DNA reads TGTGCCAGCAGCGCAACACTTCTAGCGGGAGCGGACAATGAGCAGTTCTTC.